Below, one T cell receptor (beta chain) is given with its context. Antigen specificity is unknown. V lost 4 bases to trimming and J lost 5 bases, with 14 bases between them. This CDR3 has 14 residues. Germline CDR1 MNHEY, CDR2 SMNVEV (reference sequence). This specimen comes from a study of T cell responses to AZD1222 COVID-19 vaccine. General study findings and limits: There were mostly white British donors and more females than males, and clonal diversity was possibly underestimated. The study sampled repertoires only after the peak T cell response.

The assay was immunoSEQ multiplex PCR, and TCRdb's table has in-frame clones only and misses some. Of about 110,000 clones in the sample, 92% were seen once. This material consisted of peripheral blood, taken on day 0 of AZD1222 vaccination. The rearrangement links TRBV27 to TRBJ1-2; unclear D gene. This TCR came from an adult in good health. The CDR3 region has the DNA TGTGCCAGCAGTTCACGGCTCGGAGTTTATGGCTACACCTTC. It codes for CASSSRLGVYGYTF.